This is a list of T cell receptor beta chains from one sample in a study of T cells after yellow fever vaccination. TCRdb independently ran MiXCR on the 5' RACE reads; one entry per CDR3 protein. Of hundreds of thousands of distinct CDR3 sequences in the sample, 7.5% to 9.5% were seen once. The material sequenced was CD4+ T cells sorted from PBMCs, taken 5 days after the yellow fever booster vaccination. The receptors here all came from a man aged 18 to 29 who received the YFV17D yellow fever vaccine. Both conserved end residues are part of each CDR3. The order of the fields is D gene, J gene, V gene, clone size, CDR3 protein, CDR3 DNA. The D gene is left open where the match is weak. Clone size is given for some rows only: seen once, a few or many times, or a class if the clone is expanded.

d_call: -; j_call: TRBJ2-5; v_call: TRBV2; clone_size: -; cdr3_aa: CASIKLAISQETQYF; cdr3_nt: TGTGCCAGTATTAAGCTAGCGATTAGCCAGGAGACCCAGTACTTC
d_call: -; j_call: TRBJ2-1; v_call: TRBV5-1; clone_size: many; cdr3_aa: CASSVQGTYNEQFF; cdr3_nt: TGCGCCAGCAGTGTGCAGGGAACATACAATGAGCAGTTCTTC
d_call: -; j_call: TRBJ2-5; v_call: TRBV20-1; clone_size: few; cdr3_aa: CSAGPGEEETQYF; cdr3_nt: TGCAGTGCTGGCCCAGGGGAGGAAGAGACCCAGTACTTC
d_call: TRBD1; j_call: TRBJ2-5; v_call: TRBV7-2; clone_size: few; cdr3_aa: CASSSRQGAETQYF; cdr3_nt: TGTGCCAGCAGCTCTAGACAGGGGGCCGAGACCCAGTACTTC
d_call: -; j_call: TRBJ1-6; v_call: TRBV25-1; clone_size: -; cdr3_aa: CASSVGTAARSPLHF; cdr3_nt: TGTGCCAGCAGTGTTGGGACGGCCGCAAGATCACCCCTCCACTTT
d_call: -; j_call: TRBJ1-1; v_call: TRBV12-3/TRBV12-4; clone_size: few; cdr3_aa: CASSPFTRGEAFF; cdr3_nt: TGTGCCAGCAGCCCTTTCACTCGGGGGGAAGCTTTCTTT
d_call: -; j_call: TRBJ1-1; v_call: TRBV20-1; clone_size: many; cdr3_aa: CSARHIRANTEAFF; cdr3_nt: TGCAGTGCTCGGCACATTAGGGCTAACACTGAAGCTTTCTTT
d_call: -; j_call: TRBJ2-7; v_call: TRBV9; clone_size: -; cdr3_aa: CASSVKRQYF; cdr3_nt: TGTGCCAGCAGCGTAAAACGTCAATACTTC
d_call: -; j_call: TRBJ2-3; v_call: TRBV10-3; clone_size: many; cdr3_aa: CAIGPRGGDTQYF; cdr3_nt: TGTGCCATCGGCCCTCGGGGCGGAGATACGCAGTATTTT
d_call: TRBD1; j_call: TRBJ1-1; v_call: TRBV20-1; clone_size: -; cdr3_aa: CSATPGQAYEAFF; cdr3_nt: TGCAGTGCTACTCCGGGACAGGCCTATGAAGCTTTCTTT
d_call: -; j_call: TRBJ1-2; v_call: TRBV5-6; clone_size: few; cdr3_aa: CASKKGLSRGYTF; cdr3_nt: TGTGCCAGCAAGAAAGGTTTGTCTCGTGGCTACACCTTC
d_call: -; j_call: TRBJ2-3; v_call: TRBV6-5; clone_size: few; cdr3_aa: CASRPPGTFTDTQYF; cdr3_nt: TGTGCCAGCAGACCCCCGGGGACTTTCACAGATACGCAGTATTTT
d_call: -; j_call: TRBJ2-2; v_call: TRBV5-1; clone_size: many; cdr3_aa: CASSFQQGSGELFF; cdr3_nt: TGCGCCAGCAGCTTCCAACAGGGCTCCGGGGAGCTGTTTTTT
d_call: TRBD1; j_call: TRBJ2-3; v_call: TRBV12-3/TRBV12-4; clone_size: -; cdr3_aa: CASSTTQGAGDTQYF; cdr3_nt: TGTGCCAGCAGTACGACACAGGGGGCCGGTGATACGCAGTATTTT
d_call: -; j_call: TRBJ2-7; v_call: TRBV5-1; clone_size: -; cdr3_aa: CASSLEGTNSYEQYF; cdr3_nt: TGCGCCAGCAGCTTGGAGGGTACCAACTCCTACGAGCAGTACTTC